The rows below give T cell receptor beta chains drawn from one sample of a study of T-cell memory formation after mild COVID-19. TCRdb recomputed calls from the 5' RACE reads with MiXCR, one row per CDR3 protein. Among around 220,000 distinct CDR3 sequences listed, around 15% were seen once. The sequencing sample was made of PBMCs or a T cell subset sorted from them (not recorded which). These receptor sequences come from a man between 18 and 35 years old who had mild COVID-19 (a few samples of this study predate the infection). Cell type and time point are not known. Both conserved end residues are part of each CDR3. The D gene is left open where the match is weak. Clone size is shown for a subset of rows, as once, few, many or a class of expanded clone.

j_call: TRBJ2-5
d_call: -
v_call: TRBV9
clone_size: few
cdr3_nt: TGTGCCAGCAGCCCCTCGACGGGTGAGACCCAGTACTTC
cdr3_aa: CASSPSTGETQYF

j_call: TRBJ2-3
d_call: TRBD1
v_call: TRBV19
clone_size: -
cdr3_nt: TGTGCCAGTAGTTGGACAGGGACGACAGATACGCAGTATTTT
cdr3_aa: CASSWTGTTDTQYF

j_call: TRBJ2-2
d_call: -
v_call: TRBV9
clone_size: few
cdr3_nt: TGTGCCAGCAGCGTAGAGGGTGTCACCGGGGAGCTGTTTTTT
cdr3_aa: CASSVEGVTGELFF

j_call: TRBJ2-2
d_call: -
v_call: TRBV20-1
clone_size: -
cdr3_nt: TGCAGTGCTAGGAAGGGGGGCCCCGGGGAGCTGTTTTTT
cdr3_aa: CSARKGGPGELFF

j_call: TRBJ1-6
d_call: TRBD1
v_call: TRBV25-1
clone_size: -
cdr3_nt: TGTGCCAGCAAAGGACAGGGGTATTCACCCCTCCACTTT
cdr3_aa: CASKGQGYSPLHF

j_call: TRBJ2-1
d_call: TRBD2
v_call: TRBV30
clone_size: few
cdr3_nt: TGTGCCTGGAGCCAGGGACTAGCGAATGAGCAGTTCTTC
cdr3_aa: CAWSQGLANEQFF

j_call: TRBJ2-4
d_call: TRBD2
v_call: TRBV9
clone_size: few
cdr3_nt: TGTGCCAGCACCCCGGGGGGTAGGGGAAATGTCATTCAGTACTTC
cdr3_aa: CASTPGGRGNVIQYF

j_call: TRBJ1-1
d_call: TRBD1
v_call: TRBV10-3
clone_size: -
cdr3_nt: TGTGCCATCAGTGAGTCCTCCGGACAGGGAGTAGCTTTCTTT
cdr3_aa: CAISESSGQGVAFF

j_call: TRBJ2-5
d_call: -
v_call: TRBV20-1
clone_size: -
cdr3_nt: TGCAGTGCTAGAGATTCGGGGAGCCAAGAGACCCAGTACTTC
cdr3_aa: CSARDSGSQETQYF

j_call: TRBJ2-3
d_call: -
v_call: TRBV7-2
clone_size: -
cdr3_nt: TGTGCCAGCAGCTTACCCGAAGATCGTGCGCAGTATTTT
cdr3_aa: CASSLPEDRAQYF

j_call: TRBJ1-6
d_call: -
v_call: TRBV7-2
clone_size: -
cdr3_nt: TGTGCCAGCAGCTACCGCCTGGGGGTGAATTCACCCCTCCACTTT
cdr3_aa: CASSYRLGVNSPLHF

j_call: TRBJ1-3
d_call: TRBD1
v_call: TRBV20-1
clone_size: few
cdr3_nt: TGCAGTGCTGACAGGGGAGGCTCTGGAAACACCATATATTTT
cdr3_aa: CSADRGGSGNTIYF

j_call: TRBJ2-5
d_call: TRBD2
v_call: TRBV5-1
clone_size: -
cdr3_nt: TGCGCCAGCAGCTTGGGACTAGCGAGCTTTCAAGAGACCCAGTACTTC
cdr3_aa: CASSLGLASFQETQYF

j_call: TRBJ2-5
d_call: -
v_call: TRBV11-2
clone_size: few
cdr3_nt: TGTGCCAGCAGCTTAGATCTTACAGGCGGAGGGGAGACCCAGTACTTC
cdr3_aa: CASSLDLTGGGETQYF

j_call: TRBJ2-2
d_call: TRBD1
v_call: TRBV7-2
clone_size: -
cdr3_nt: TGTGCCAGCAGCCTCCCGGGACAGGGGGAGCTGTTTTTT
cdr3_aa: CASSLPGQGELFF

j_call: TRBJ2-7
d_call: -
v_call: TRBV20-1
clone_size: -
cdr3_nt: TGCAGTGCTAGCCTCGGCCTATCCTACGAGCAGTACTTC
cdr3_aa: CSASLGLSYEQYF

j_call: TRBJ2-2
d_call: TRBD1
v_call: TRBV5-1
clone_size: few
cdr3_nt: TGCGCCAGCAGCTTGGTTTACAGGGGAACGAGGGAGCTGTTTTTT
cdr3_aa: CASSLVYRGTRELFF

j_call: TRBJ2-2
d_call: -
v_call: TRBV7-9
clone_size: few
cdr3_nt: TGTGCCAGCAGGGCCGGGACTCTAGACACCGGGGAGCTGTTTTTT
cdr3_aa: CASRAGTLDTGELFF

j_call: TRBJ1-5
d_call: -
v_call: TRBV2
clone_size: -
cdr3_nt: TGTGCCAGCGTTCGGGAGGACAGTCAGCCCCAGCATTTT
cdr3_aa: CASVREDSQPQHF

j_call: TRBJ2-4
d_call: TRBD1
v_call: TRBV2
clone_size: -
cdr3_nt: TGTGCCAGCAGTTCTGGCTGGGGACAGGGAAACATTCAGTACTTC
cdr3_aa: CASSSGWGQGNIQYF

j_call: TRBJ1-1
d_call: -
v_call: TRBV7-2
clone_size: -
cdr3_nt: TGTGCCAGCAGATCTAGGGACACTGAAGCTTTCTTT
cdr3_aa: CASRSRDTEAFF

j_call: TRBJ2-2
d_call: -
v_call: TRBV12-3/TRBV12-4
clone_size: many
cdr3_nt: TGTGCCAGCAGTTTAGTCGCAGGGGGGTACACCGGGGAGCTGTTTTTT
cdr3_aa: CASSLVAGGYTGELFF

j_call: TRBJ1-3
d_call: -
v_call: TRBV5-4
clone_size: -
cdr3_nt: TGTGCCAGCAGCCAATACGAAGGAAACACCATATATTTT
cdr3_aa: CASSQYEGNTIYF

j_call: TRBJ1-5
d_call: TRBD1
v_call: TRBV7-2
clone_size: -
cdr3_nt: TGTGCCAGCAGTCCCGACAGGGGGGGATATCAGCCCCAGCATTTT
cdr3_aa: CASSPDRGGYQPQHF

j_call: TRBJ2-3
d_call: TRBD2
v_call: TRBV4-3
clone_size: few
cdr3_nt: TGCGCCAGCAGCCAAGTTGCGCTAGCGGGGGAAGATACGCAGTATTTT
cdr3_aa: CASSQVALAGEDTQYF

j_call: TRBJ2-6
d_call: TRBD2
v_call: TRBV29-1
clone_size: -
cdr3_nt: TGCAGCGTTGCCGGGAGGTACCCTGGGGCCAACGTCCTGACTTTC
cdr3_aa: CSVAGRYPGANVLTF

j_call: TRBJ2-4
d_call: -
v_call: TRBV12-3/TRBV12-4
clone_size: few
cdr3_nt: TGTGCCAGCAGTCGGGACCGATTAGCCAAAAACATTCAGTACTTC
cdr3_aa: CASSRDRLAKNIQYF

j_call: TRBJ1-1
d_call: -
v_call: TRBV12-3/TRBV12-4
clone_size: -
cdr3_nt: TGTGCCAGCAGTTTACAGGACGCAGAGACTGAAGCTTTCTTT
cdr3_aa: CASSLQDAETEAFF

j_call: TRBJ2-6
d_call: -
v_call: TRBV29-1
clone_size: few
cdr3_nt: TGCAGCGTCCGAGCAGGCTCTGGGGCCAACGTCCTGACTTTC
cdr3_aa: CSVRAGSGANVLTF

j_call: TRBJ2-7
d_call: TRBD1
v_call: TRBV29-1
clone_size: -
cdr3_nt: TGCAGCGTTGACGGTCCGAGACAGGGGGGTTACGAGCAGTACTTC
cdr3_aa: CSVDGPRQGGYEQYF

j_call: TRBJ1-1
d_call: -
v_call: TRBV18
clone_size: -
cdr3_nt: TGTGCCAGCTCACCGAATCCGGGACAGAACACTGAAGCTTTCTTT
cdr3_aa: CASSPNPGQNTEAFF

j_call: TRBJ1-4
d_call: TRBD1
v_call: TRBV5-5
clone_size: few
cdr3_nt: TGTGCCAGCAGCCCACAGGGGGCGAGTAATGAAAAACTGTTTTTT
cdr3_aa: CASSPQGASNEKLFF

j_call: TRBJ2-2
d_call: -
v_call: TRBV5-1
clone_size: -
cdr3_nt: TGCGCCAGCAGCTTGGGGGTTTCAGCCGGGGAGCTGTTTTTT
cdr3_aa: CASSLGVSAGELFF

j_call: TRBJ2-6
d_call: -
v_call: TRBV29-1
clone_size: -
cdr3_nt: TGCAGCGTTGAACGTGTTGCTGGGGCCAACGTCCTGACTTTC
cdr3_aa: CSVERVAGANVLTF

j_call: TRBJ1-5
d_call: -
v_call: TRBV10-3
clone_size: few
cdr3_nt: TGTGCCATCAGTGAGTCGAATCAGCCCCAGCATTTT
cdr3_aa: CAISESNQPQHF

j_call: TRBJ1-1
d_call: -
v_call: TRBV5-5
clone_size: few
cdr3_nt: TGTGCCAGCAGCTTTCACAGTGAAGGTGAAGCTTTCTTT
cdr3_aa: CASSFHSEGEAFF

j_call: TRBJ1-6
d_call: -
v_call: TRBV6-5
clone_size: -
cdr3_nt: TGTGCCAGCAGTCCGCTCCTCGTCGGGGATTCACCCCTCCACTTT
cdr3_aa: CASSPLLVGDSPLHF

j_call: TRBJ2-5
d_call: TRBD2
v_call: TRBV19
clone_size: few
cdr3_nt: TGTGCCAGTAGTATCCTAGCGGGGCTAGAGACCCAGTACTTC
cdr3_aa: CASSILAGLETQYF

j_call: TRBJ2-3
d_call: TRBD1
v_call: TRBV4-1
clone_size: -
cdr3_nt: TGCGCCAGCAGCCTTGGGACAGGGAGGACAGATACGCAGTATTTT
cdr3_aa: CASSLGTGRTDTQYF

j_call: TRBJ1-2
d_call: -
v_call: TRBV7-9
clone_size: few
cdr3_nt: TGTGCCAGCAGCTTCGACGGATATGGCTACACCTTC
cdr3_aa: CASSFDGYGYTF

j_call: TRBJ1-2
d_call: -
v_call: TRBV9
clone_size: few
cdr3_nt: TGTGCCAGCACAAGAGACACCACTCCCTATGGCTACACCTTC
cdr3_aa: CASTRDTTPYGYTF

j_call: TRBJ2-1
d_call: -
v_call: TRBV5-1
clone_size: few
cdr3_nt: TGCGCCAGCAGCCTGACCTCCCGACGGGGGCAACGCAATGAGCAGTTCTTC
cdr3_aa: CASSLTSRRGQRNEQFF

j_call: TRBJ2-3
d_call: -
v_call: TRBV7-2
clone_size: few
cdr3_nt: TGTGCCAGCAGCTTTCGGCTTCCCTCGGGTGATACGCAGTATTTT
cdr3_aa: CASSFRLPSGDTQYF

j_call: TRBJ2-3
d_call: -
v_call: TRBV4-3
clone_size: few
cdr3_nt: TGCGCCAGCAGCCAAGATCCACGGGGGCGTGCAGATACGCAGTATTTT
cdr3_aa: CASSQDPRGRADTQYF

j_call: TRBJ1-3
d_call: -
v_call: TRBV12-3/TRBV12-4
clone_size: many
cdr3_nt: TGTGCCAGCAGCAGGAGGTCCTCTGGAAACACCATATATTTT
cdr3_aa: CASSRRSSGNTIYF

j_call: TRBJ2-7
d_call: TRBD1
v_call: TRBV10-3
clone_size: -
cdr3_nt: TGTGCCATCAGGGACAGGGGCCTGGGGTACGAGCAGTACTTC
cdr3_aa: CAIRDRGLGYEQYF

j_call: TRBJ2-1
d_call: -
v_call: TRBV18
clone_size: -
cdr3_nt: TGTGCCAGCTCAGCAGGTCCCTCCTACAATGAGCAGTTCTTC
cdr3_aa: CASSAGPSYNEQFF

j_call: TRBJ2-5
d_call: TRBD2
v_call: TRBV20-1
clone_size: -
cdr3_nt: TGCAGTGCAGGGGAGACTAGCGTCCGACGTGAGACCCAGTACTTC
cdr3_aa: CSAGETSVRRETQYF

j_call: TRBJ2-7
d_call: -
v_call: TRBV5-1
clone_size: many
cdr3_nt: TGCGCCAGCAGCTTTACCGGGACGGACCCCTACGAGCAGTACTTC
cdr3_aa: CASSFTGTDPYEQYF

j_call: TRBJ2-1
d_call: TRBD2
v_call: TRBV5-6
clone_size: few
cdr3_nt: TGTGCCAGCAGACCCCGCTGGGGGGGGGGAAACAATGAGCAGTTCTTC
cdr3_aa: CASRPRWGGGNNEQFF

j_call: TRBJ2-1
d_call: TRBD2
v_call: TRBV20-1
clone_size: few
cdr3_nt: TGCAGTGCTAGACGCGGGGGGAGTAGGGATGAGCAGTTCTTC
cdr3_aa: CSARRGGSRDEQFF